The T cell receptor (beta chain) under discussion was sequenced for a study of T cells after posttransplantation cyclophosphamide. Study conclusions and caveats: Later blood repertoires were often dominated by clones from the donor CD8+ memory compartment. Recipient CMV seropositivity and CMV reactivation strongly tracked TRB clonality.

Trimming removed 8 bases at V and 7 bases at J, with 18 bases between. The CDR3 is 15 amino acids. Germline CDR1 MGHRA, CDR2 YSYEKL. For this clone: What it recognizes is unknown.

A marrow graft followed busulfan-fludarabine conditioning, with cyclophosphamide on days +3 and +4. Clones were sequenced by immunoSEQ multiplex PCR, and TCRdb holds only the in-frame ones, with some missing. Here the sample spans fewer than 20,000 clones, roughly 92% being singletons. This sequence originates from a male patient between 60 and 69 years old who received an allogeneic stem cell transplant from a related donor and was CMV-positive. The T cells may come from the graft donor. This material consisted of CD4+ T cells sorted from blood, taken after allogeneic stem cell transplant with posttransplant cyclophosphamide. The chain joins TRBV4-1 to TRBJ1-6; D uncertain. This CDR3 is CASSSAAGLNSPLHF. CDR3 nucleotides: TGCGCCAGCTCCTCAGCGGCCGGGTTGAATTCACCCCTCCACTTT.